Included here is one TCR beta chain sequence, with context. This specimen belongs to a study of blood T cell repertoires in COVID-19. Across the whole study: The United States, Italy and Spain provided the acute and convalescent COVID-19 samples. T cells, B-cell-depleted T cells, or PBMCs provided the cDNA or gDNA that served as material.

Participants reported their clinical history, and cohort assignment relied on those reports. Unmatched junction bases numbered 11, after V lost 2 bases and J lost 1 base. The V gene's germline CDR1 is KGHDR and CDR2 SFDVKD. The CDR3 loop spans 18 amino acids. Original data processing: Nucleated cell counts were estimated from reference gene primer amplification. The table came from immunoSEQ multiplex PCR; TCRdb's copy has only in-frame clones and leaves some out. Clone size and V and J calls were adopted from that table, with D and trimming inferred from the DNA. The sample contains approximately 230,000 clones, around 86% of which appear only once.

The chain has TRBV24-1 and TRBJ2-5; 8 nucleotides line up with TRBD2. The TCR sequence derives from a man in his forties or fifties who had recovered from COVID-19. The sample consisted of PBMCs or T cells enriched from blood (not recorded which). As DNA, the CDR3 is TGTGCCACCAGTGATTCCCTTCGGAGCGGGGGACCCCAAGAGACCCAGTACTTC. Translation: CATSDSLRSGGPQETQYF.